These 31 T cell receptor beta chains came from one sample sequenced in a study of CD8+ T cells in alopecia areata. cDNA prepared by RNA extraction and subsequent reverse transcription served as the template for sequencing. The protocol was immunoSEQ multiplex PCR, while the TCRdb copy is restricted to in-frame clones and leaves out a portion. Of about 200,000 clones in the sample, approximately 60% are singletons; the top ten hold around 5.1%. The sequencing input was CD8+ T cells sorted from blood. The receptors come from a human donor in good health.

This clone has only a few counts. The chain carries TRBV28 and TRBJ2-1; 8 positions match TRBD1. Trimming removed 2 bases from V and 5 bases from J; junction bases left unmatched: 8. The CDR3 contains 16 residues. The germline V gene encodes CDR1 MDHEN and CDR2 SYDVKM. The CDR3 protein is CASSLSLGQVDNEQFF. The CDR3 nucleotides read TGTGCCAGCAGTTTAAGTTTGGGACAGGTTGACAATGAGCAGTTCTTC.

There are a few counts of this clone. This chain connects TRBV5-4 to TRBJ2-5; a weak D match, TRBD2 (7 bases). V lost 9 bases and J 7 bases, leaving 16 bases between the germline ends. The CDR3 consists of 12 residues. Per germline, CDR1 SGHNT and CDR2 YYREEE (reference sequence). The CDR3 bases are TGTGCCATTGGGGGGGCTAGCGTGACCCAGTACTTC. It translates to CAIGGASVTQYF. Using reference TRBV5-4 and TRBJ2-5 for the parts outside the CDR3, the full variable domain is ETGVTQSPTHLIKTRGQQVTLRCSSQSGHNTVSWYQQALGQGPQFIFQYYREEENGRGNFPPRFSGLQFPNYSSELNVNALELDDSALYLCAIGGASVTQYFGPGTRLLVL.

CDR3 in amino acids: CSAKPTGELFF. CDR3 nucleotides: TGCAGTGCCAAGCCCACCGGGGAGCTGTTTTTT. The chain combines TRBV20-1 with TRBJ2-2; D remains ambiguous. V shed 6 bases and J shed 4 bases, with 6 bases lying between them. The germline V gene has CDR1 DFQATT and CDR2 SNEGSKA (reference sequence). CDR3 length: 11 residues.

The J gene is TRBJ2-3, the V gene TRBV27; D tentatively reads TRBD1 or TRBD2 (5 bases each). The CDR3 is 18 amino acids. V was shortened by 6 bases and J by 0 bases, with 22 bases between the two germline ends. Germline V gene lookup returns CDR1 MNHEY and CDR2 SMNVEV (reference sequence). The CDR3 sequence is CASRMAMQGGHSTDTQYF. For the CDR3, the DNA is TGTGCCAGCAGGATGGCCATGCAGGGCGGGCATAGCACAGATACGCAGTATTTT.

The chain uses TRBV29-1 and TRBJ2-5; 8 positions match TRBD2. Losses at the gene ends were 6 bases for V and 0 bases for J; bases not matched to a gene: 6. The germline V gene has CDR1 SQVTM and CDR2 ANQGSEA. The CDR3 loop spans 14 amino acids. The DNA of the CDR3 is TGCAGCGTGGCCCCCGGGGGGGACCAAGAGACCCAGTACTTC. It specifies CSVAPGGDQETQYF.

This clone was seen a few times. This chain uses TRBV6-1 with TRBJ1-1; D is ambiguous. CDR3 length: 17 residues. Trimming took off 4 bases at V and 0 bases at J, with 18 bases between the two ends. In germline, CDR1 is MNHNS, CDR2 SASEGT. CDR3 amino acids: CASSGLSGERVNTEAFF. The CDR3 coding sequence is TGTGCCAGCAGTGGATTAAGCGGGGAGAGGGTGAACACTGAAGCTTTCTTT.

The gene calls are TRBV2 and TRBJ2-4; possibly TRBD1 for D (6 bases). Germline assignment: CDR1 SNHLY and CDR2 FYNNEI. This CDR3 is built from 13 residues. Trimming removed 6 bases at V and 8 bases at J, with 14 bases between. CDR3 sequence reads: CASRLQGFDIQYF. The CDR3, as DNA: TGTGCCAGCAGGCTACAGGGATTTGACATTCAGTACTTC.

This clone was found a few times. The gene calls are TRBV6-6 and TRBJ1-2, with a possible D match to TRBD1 (5 bases). Trimming took 7 bases from V and 8 from J, leaving 14 bases between them. CDR1 is MNHNY, CDR2 SVGAGI, per germline (reference sequence). The CDR3 runs to 12 residues. CDR3 DNA sequence: TGTGCCAGCACCCCCCAGGGTGGAGGCTACACCTTC. This gives the protein CASTPQGGGYTF.

The table lists this clone with a few counts. J is TRBJ2-1 and V is TRBV29-1; D not resolved. CDR1 and CDR2 from the germline V gene are SQVTM and ANQGSEA. CDR3 length equals 11 residues. Trimming took 5 bases from V and 5 from J, leaving 7 bases between them. The CDR3 region is CSVRRDNEQFF. The DNA of the CDR3 is TGCAGCGTTCGCCGAGACAATGAGCAGTTCTTC.

The chain recombines TRBV15 with TRBJ2-5, with D hard to call. This CDR3 contains 12 residues. Trimming stripped 3 bases from V and 2 bases from J, with 4 bases between. Germline V gives CDR1 LNHNV, CDR2 YYDKDF (reference sequence). CDR3 protein: CATSREQETQYF. CDR3 DNA: TGTGCCACCAGCAGGGAGCAAGAGACCCAGTACTTC.

In regard to this clone: A much more abundant neighbour one base away suggests this may be a read error. The rearrangement links TRBV5-5 to TRBJ2-7; 11 nucleotides match TRBD1. V was clipped by 4 bases and J by 3 bases; unmatched bases: 0. The germline CDR1 and CDR2 sequences are SGHKS and YYEKEE (reference sequence). There are 13 residues in the CDR3. The CDR3 protein is CASSGTGGYEQYF. The CDR3 DNA sequence: TGTGCCAGCAGCGGGACAGGGGGCTACGAGCAGTACTTC.

This chain joins TRBV30 and TRBJ1-2, with D perhaps matching TRBD1 (6 bases). The CDR3 is 17 amino acids. The V gene's germline CDR1 is GTSNPN and CDR2 SVGIG (reference sequence). The V end lost 5 bases, the J end lost 7 bases, and 29 bases lay between the germline ends. CDR3 in amino acids: CAWFRPQGPQRGGGYTF. CDR3 in DNA: TGTGCCTGGTTCCGACCACAGGGACCCCAACGTGGGGGTGGCTACACCTTC.

The chain links TRBV15 to TRBJ1-1; no definite D call. The germline CDR1 and CDR2 sequences are LNHNV and YYDKDF (reference sequence). The V gene lost 11 bases and the J gene lost 5 bases, with 12 bases spanning the gap. This CDR3 has 11 amino acids. CDR3 coding DNA: TGTGCCGTACCCCGAGGGACTGAAGCTTTCTTT. Residues: CAVPRGTEAFF. Using reference TRBV15 and TRBJ1-1 for the parts outside the CDR3, the full variable domain is DAMVIQNPRYQVTQFGKPVTLSCSQTLNHNVMYWYQQKSSQAPKLLFHYYDKDFNNEADTPDNFQSRRPNTSFCFLDIRSPGLGDTAMYLCAVPRGTEAFFGQGTRLTVV.

Only a few counts were recorded for this clone. The chain employs TRBV4-1 and TRBJ2-7; 10 bases are shared with TRBD1. CDR3 size: 15 residues. Germline V gene lookup returns CDR1 MGHRA and CDR2 YSYEKL. After removal of 0 bases from V and 2 bases from J, the junction contained 1 base not matched to a gene. The CDR3 region is CASSQEGTGAYEQYF. The CDR3 DNA reads TGCGCCAGCAGCCAAGAGGGGACAGGGGCCTACGAGCAGTACTTC.

The V gene is TRBV11-2, the J gene TRBJ2-1; D uncertain. This CDR3 region has 18 residues. Per the germline V gene, CDR1 is SGHAT and CDR2 is FQNNGV. The V gene lost 0 bases and the J gene lost 2 bases, with 17 bases spanning the gap. The CDR3 region has the DNA TGTGCCAGCAGCTTAGACAAAGGACCGTGGGCCACCTACAATGAGCAGTTCTTC. Encoded protein: CASSLDKGPWATYNEQFF.

The chain couples TRBV9 to TRBJ2-1; D ambiguous. This CDR3 comprises 15 residues. CDR1 is SGDLS, CDR2 YYNGEE, per germline. Trimming took off 3 bases at V and 2 bases at J, with 12 bases between the two ends. CDR3 nucleotides: TGTGCCAGCAGCGCCGAATCTATCACCTACAATGAGCAGTTCTTC. Encoded protein: CASSAESITYNEQFF. The full variable domain, rest sourced from reference TRBV9 and TRBJ2-1, is DSGVTQTPKHLITATGQRVTLRCSPRSGDLSVYWYQQSLDQGLQFLIQYYNGEERAKGNILERFSAQQFPDLHSELNLSSLELGDSALYFCASSAESITYNEQFFGPGTRLTVL.

As regards this clone: One end of the junction does not line up with germline, which may come from a read error. The chain combines TRBV2 with TRBJ2-7, with D perhaps TRBD1 or TRBD2 (6 bases each). CDR1 is SNHLY and CDR2 is FYNNEI in the germline V gene. The CDR3 length is 14 residues. In DNA form, the CDR3 reads TGTGCCAGCAGTGAAGGAGGGGGGTCCTCCGAGCAGTACTTC. Translating it yields CASSEGGGSSEQYF. Supplemented by reference TRBV2 and TRBJ2-7, the full variable domain reads EPEVTQTPSHQVTQMGQEVILRCVPISNHLYFYWYRQILGQKVEFLVSFYNNEISEKSEIFDDQFSVERPDGSNFTLKIRSTKLEDSAMYFCASSEGGGSSEQYFGPGTRLTVT.

About this clone: The sample carries other DNA sequences with the same CDR3. V usage is TRBV29-1 and J usage is TRBJ1-2; D perhaps matches TRBD1 (5 bases). The CDR3 runs 11 residues. Deletions cut 3 bases from V and 4 bases from J, with 6 bases between. CDR1 is SQVTM, CDR2 ANQGSEA, per germline. Here the CDR3 DNA reads TGCAGCGTTGAGGGGGGCTATGGCTACACCTTC. Translating it yields CSVEGGYGYTF.

This chain joins TRBV5-6 and TRBJ1-1; weak D call: TRBD1 (6 bases). The CDR3 has 13 residues. Trimming left V 1 base short and J 7 bases short, with 11 bases between. Germline V gene lookup returns CDR1 SGHDT and CDR2 YYEEEE. As DNA, the CDR3 is TGTGCCAGCAGCTTGACAGGGACCGGTGAAGCTTTCTTT. It codes for CASSLTGTGEAFF.

This chain links TRBV28 with TRBJ2-7; D uncertain. V lost 6 bases and J 9 bases, leaving 21 bases between the germline ends. The CDR3 loop spans 14 amino acids. In germline, CDR1 is MDHEN, CDR2 SYDVKM. The CDR3 protein is CASSRQKTLTAQYF. Written as DNA, the CDR3 is TGTGCCAGCAGCCGCCAAAAAACTCTCACTGCGCAGTACTTC. The full variable domain, with the rest looked up from reference TRBV28 and TRBJ2-7, is DVKVTQSSRYLVKRTGEKVFLECVQDMDHENMFWYRQDPGLGLRLIYFSYDVKMKEKGDIPEGYSVSREKKERFSLILESASTNQTSMYLCASSRQKTLTAQYFGPGTRLTVT.

This sequence joins TRBV6-6 and TRBJ1-5; a possible D gene is TRBD1 (6 bases). Per the germline V gene, CDR1 is MNHNY and CDR2 is SVGAGI (reference sequence). Trimming removed 6 bases at V and 0 bases at J, with 12 bases between. The CDR3 consists of 15 residues. The CDR3 sequence is CASSLGQNSNQPQHF. The CDR3, as DNA: TGTGCCAGCAGCCTCGGACAGAATAGCAATCAGCCCCAGCATTTT.

The gene calls are TRBV5-1 and TRBJ1-6; D is unresolved. CDR3 length equals 15 residues. Trimming removed 0 bases from V and 0 bases from J, with 4 bases in between. Germline loops: CDR1 SGHRS, CDR2 YFSETQ. CDR3 coding DNA: TGCGCCAGCAGCTTGGACAGCTCCTATAATTCACCCCTCCACTTT. Encoded protein: CASSLDSSYNSPLHF.

This chain connects TRBV7-2 to TRBJ1-1; 8 bases match TRBD1. V dropped 1 base and J dropped 1; count of bases not matched to a gene: 8. The CDR3 loop spans 17 amino acids. Germline values: CDR1 SGHTA, CDR2 FQGNSA. The CDR3 sequence: CASSLETGGAGNTEAFF. The DNA of the CDR3 is TGTGCCAGCAGCTTAGAAACAGGGGGAGCGGGGAACACTGAAGCTTTCTTT. Full variable domain (remainder filled in from reference TRBV7-2 and TRBJ1-1): GAGVSQSPSNKVTEKGKDVELRCDPISGHTALYWYRQSLGQGLEFLIYFQGNSAPDKSGLPSDRFSAERTGGSVSTLTIQRTQQEDSAVYLCASSLETGGAGNTEAFFGQGTRLTVV.

In its sample, this clone was seen a few times. The J gene is TRBJ2-7, the V gene TRBV9; 12 bases agree with TRBD2. The CDR3 extends over 16 amino acids. Looked up from germline, CDR1 is SGDLS and CDR2 is YYNGEE. J was trimmed by 0 bases and V by 3 bases; bases with no gene match: 4. CDR3 protein: CASSGTSGGFSYEQYF. Here the CDR3 DNA reads TGTGCCAGCAGCGGAACTAGCGGGGGGTTCTCCTACGAGCAGTACTTC.

About this clone: The sample carries other DNA sequences with the same CDR3. The rearrangement joins TRBV27 to TRBJ1-2; 9 bases are a match to TRBD1. CDR3 length: 13 amino acids. V lost 3 bases and J lost 6; bases outside the gene matches: 2. Germline assignment: CDR1 MNHEY and CDR2 SMNVEV (reference sequence). The CDR3 bases are TGTGCCAGCAGTTTGGGACAGGGTAATGGCTACACCTTC. It translates to CASSLGQGNGYTF.

V gene TRBV15 combines with J gene TRBJ2-3, with TRBD2 identical over 11 bases. This CDR3 is built from 17 residues. V trimming: 3 bases; J trimming: 4 bases; junction bases outside the gene matches: 9. CDR1 and CDR2 from the germline V gene are LNHNV and YYDKDF (reference sequence). In nucleotides, the CDR3 is TGTGCCACCAGCAGGGGGACTAGCGGCGAGCGACCAGATACGCAGTATTTT. The encoded protein is CATSRGTSGERPDTQYF.

This chain links TRBV9 with TRBJ1-1; possibly TRBD1 for D (5 bases). The germline gives CDR1 SGDLS, CDR2 YYNGEE. The CDR3 is made up of 13 amino acids. V gave up 3 bases and J gave up 4 bases, with 10 bases separating them. In DNA form, the CDR3 reads TGTGCCAGCAGCGCGGGGGAATCCACTGAAGCTTTCTTT. Its translation is CASSAGESTEAFF.

The chain is built from TRBV6-1 and TRBJ2-3, with 14 bases matching TRBD2. V was clipped by 3 bases and J by 4 bases; unmatched bases: 3. Germline V lookup: CDR1 MNHNS, CDR2 SASEGT. The CDR3 is made up of 16 amino acids. This CDR3 is CASSDGLAGGSDTQYF. In DNA form, the CDR3 reads TGTGCCAGCAGTGACGGACTAGCGGGGGGATCAGATACGCAGTATTTT.

The rearrangement joins TRBV30 to TRBJ1-2; no definite D call. Trimming removed 0 bases from V and 2 bases from J, with 13 bases in between. Germline V gene data show CDR1 as GTSNPN and CDR2 as SVGIG (reference sequence). CDR3 length: 15 residues. CDR3 sequence reads: CAWSVTWGDNYGYTF. CDR3 DNA sequence: TGTGCCTGGAGTGTGACATGGGGAGACAACTATGGCTACACCTTC.

The V gene is TRBV30, the J gene TRBJ2-6; no firm D call. The germline V gene has CDR1 GTSNPN and CDR2 SVGIG (reference sequence). V lost 1 base to trimming and J lost 0 bases, with 7 bases between them. The CDR3 contains 15 residues. The CDR3 DNA reads TGTGCCTGGAGTGCCATCAACTCTGGGGCCAACGTCCTGACTTTC. Protein sequence: CAWSAINSGANVLTF.

This clone has more than one count but fewer than ten. This chain uses TRBV5-1 with TRBJ2-1; 7 nucleotides match TRBD2. Germline V CDR1 and CDR2: SGHRS, YFSETQ. The V segment lost 3 bases and the J segment 8 bases; nucleotides outside the gene matches: 11. The CDR3 is made up of 15 amino acids. CDR3 sequence: CASSSVGEGLDEQFF. CDR3 nucleotides: TGCGCCAGCAGCTCGGTAGGGGAGGGGTTGGATGAGCAGTTCTTC.